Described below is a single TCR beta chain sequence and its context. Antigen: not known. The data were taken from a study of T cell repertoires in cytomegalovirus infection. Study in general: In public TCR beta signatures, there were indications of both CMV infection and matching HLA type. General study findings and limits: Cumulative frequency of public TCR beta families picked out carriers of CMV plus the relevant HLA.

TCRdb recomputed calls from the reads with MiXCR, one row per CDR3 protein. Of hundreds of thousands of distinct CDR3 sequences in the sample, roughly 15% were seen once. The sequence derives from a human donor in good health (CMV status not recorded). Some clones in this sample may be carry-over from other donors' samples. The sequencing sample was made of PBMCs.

CDR3: CASSMTGGAGDTQYF. The CDR3 DNA reads as TGTGCCAGTAGTATGACCGGGGGGGCGGGGGATACGCAGTATTTT. This chain uses TRBV19 with TRBJ2-3; 8 bases map to TRBD2. V was pared by 3 bases and J by 6 bases, with 8 bases of the junction left unmatched. Germline CDR1 is LNHDA and CDR2 is SQIVND (reference sequence). The CDR3 consists of 15 residues. The full variable domain, rest sourced from reference TRBV19 and TRBJ2-3, is DGGITQSPKYLFRKEGQNVTLSCEQNLNHDAMYWYRQDPGQGLRLIYYSQIVNDFQKGDIAEGYSVSREKKESFPLTVTSAQKNPTAFYLCASSMTGGAGDTQYFGPGTRLTVL.